This record concerns one T cell receptor beta chain sequence. Its specificity is not known. CD4+CD45RO+CD25- cells were isolated as memory CD4+ T cells. Per germline, CDR1 LGHNA and CDR2 YSLEER. The CDR3 runs 16 residues. V was clipped by 0 bases and J by 4 bases, with 12 bases between them. Study-level results: Tumor Treg TCRs overlapped most with tumor naive CD4+ cells. Tumor memory CD4+ T cell TCR gene usage was found to cluster with blood and lymph node memory CD4+ cells and with lymph node naive CD4+ cells.

Full-length variable regions came from constant-region reverse primers plus semi-nested Nested Universal Primer A PCR. In TCRdb, the 5' RACE reads were re-called with MiXCR into one record per CDR3 protein. Seen here are more than 45,000 distinct CDR3 sequences, roughly 28% observed once, and the top ten hold 3% to 3.5%. The specimen was tumor-infiltrating memory CD4+ T cells sorted from the breast tumor. Subset described: memory CD4+ T cells, CD4+CD45RO+CD25-. The gene calls are TRBV4-3 and TRBJ1-4, with TRBD1 as a possible D gene (5 bases). This clonotype originated in a female donor with breast cancer. The CDR3, as DNA: TGCGCCAGCAGCCAAGAAGTCCAGGGTCTTAATGAAAAACTGTTTTTT. Translating gives CASSQEVQGLNEKLFF.